This T cell receptor (beta chain) was obtained from a study of T cell responses to AZD1222 COVID-19 vaccine. Germline CDR1 SGHTA, CDR2 FQGNSA. This CDR3 is 16 amino acids long. Trimming cost V 0 bases and J 6 bases; bases outside gene matches: 7. Profiling relied on immunoSEQ multiplex PCR, and the TCRdb table lists in-frame clones only, not all of them. The data hold approximately 110,000 clones, with more than 85% observed a single time. Here the sequenced sample was peripheral blood, taken on day 0 of AZD1222 vaccination. This chain uses TRBV7-2 with TRBJ2-1; TRBD2 agrees at 8 bases. The sequence derives from an adult in good health. CDR3 coding DNA: TGTGCCAGCAGCTTAGCGGGGACTAGTAACGGCAATGAGCAGTTCTTC. Translated, it gives CASSLAGTSNGNEQFF.